One T cell receptor (beta chain) is described in this entry. V was shortened by 2 bases and J by 5 bases, with 9 bases between the two germline ends. CDR3 length: 12 residues. The germline V gene has CDR1 DFQATT and CDR2 SNEGSKA (reference sequence). This record belongs to a study of T cells after yellow fever vaccination. TCRdb analysed the 5' RACE reads with MiXCR anew, one entry per CDR3 protein. The table lists about 550,000 distinct CDR3 sequences, 15% to 20% of them singletons. The chain combines TRBV20-1 with TRBJ2-5, with D unresolved. This TCR was recovered from a young man who received the YFV17D yellow fever vaccine. Source: PBMCs, taken 15 days after the yellow fever booster vaccination. DNA for the CDR3: TGCAGTGCTAGACGAGGCCGGGAGACCCAGTACTTC. Its protein is CSARRGRETQYF.